This TCR beta chain was sequenced in a study of blood T cell repertoires in COVID-19. Clones were read by immunoSEQ multiplex PCR, and TCRdb kept only the in-frame ones, dropping some. The table includes tens of thousands of clones, about 83% detected once. The sequencing input was peripheral blood. This TCR derives from a woman older than 75 with acute or convalescent COVID-19.

Written as DNA, the CDR3 is TGTGCCAGCAGTGACCCGAGGGGGGGTCTGGGGACCCAGTACTTC. Translation gives CASSDPRGGLGTQYF. The genes are TRBV25-1 and TRBJ2-5, with D tentatively TRBD2 (7 bases). This CDR3 spans 15 amino acids. Germline V gene sequence: CDR1 MGHDK, CDR2 SYGVNS. V lost 3 bases and J 7 bases, leaving 18 bases between the germline ends.